This TCR beta chain was sequenced in a study of control samples from healthy donors and cancer patients. Looked up from germline, CDR1 is MNHEY and CDR2 is SVGAGI. This CDR3 region has 16 residues. Losses at the gene ends were 0 bases for V and 1 base for J; bases not matched to a gene: 6. TCRdb's copy holds only in-frame clones and misses some; the assay was immunoSEQ multiplex PCR. In the table there are about 64,000 clones, approximately 92% of which are singletons. Sequenced material: PBMCs. This clonotype originated in a man aged 40-49 years with colorectal cancer. This rearrangement joins TRBV6-5 to TRBJ2-7; 7 bases match TRBD1. CDR3 amino acids: CASSYSRQGWSYEQYF. In DNA, the CDR3 is TGTGCCAGCAGTTACTCGAGACAGGGTTGGTCCTACGAGCAGTACTTC.